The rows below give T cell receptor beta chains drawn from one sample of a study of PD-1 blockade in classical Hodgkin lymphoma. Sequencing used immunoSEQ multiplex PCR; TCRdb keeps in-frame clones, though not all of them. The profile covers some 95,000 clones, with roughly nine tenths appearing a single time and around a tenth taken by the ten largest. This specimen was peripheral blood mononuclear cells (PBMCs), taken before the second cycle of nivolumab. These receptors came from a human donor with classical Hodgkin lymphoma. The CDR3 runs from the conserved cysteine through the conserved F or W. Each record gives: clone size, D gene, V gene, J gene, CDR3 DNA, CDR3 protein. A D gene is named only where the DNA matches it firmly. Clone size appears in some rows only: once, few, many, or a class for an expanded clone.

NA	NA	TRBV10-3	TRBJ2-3	TGTGCCATAACTGGGGATAACACAGATACGCAGTATTTT	CAITGDNTDTQYF
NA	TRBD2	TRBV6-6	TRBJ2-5	TGTGCCAGCAGCCGACTAGCGGGGGGTCAGGAGACCCAGTACTTC	CASSRLAGGQETQYF
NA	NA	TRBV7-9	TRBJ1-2	TGTGCCAGCAGCCACTCCGGGGGGTTTCCTAACTATGGCTACACCTTC	CASSHSGGFPNYGYTF
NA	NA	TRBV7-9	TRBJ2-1	TGTGCCAGCAGCTTGGGCAGGTGGAACAACAATGAGCAGTTCTTC	CASSLGRWNNNEQFF
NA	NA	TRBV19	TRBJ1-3	TGTGCCAGTAGCCAAGGACAGCTCGGAAACACCATATATTTT	CASSQGQLGNTIYF
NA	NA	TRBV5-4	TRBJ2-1	TGTGCCAGCAGCTTGGGTGACCCACTATCCTACAATGAGCAGTTCTTC	CASSLGDPLSYNEQFF
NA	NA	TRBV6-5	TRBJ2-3	TGTGCCAGCAGTTACGACAAGCGGTACACAGATACGCAGTATTTT	CASSYDKRYTDTQYF
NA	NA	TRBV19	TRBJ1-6	TGTGCCAGTAGTAGCGAGGGTATACAGGGAGGGTCACCCCTCCACTTT	CASSSEGIQGGSPLHF
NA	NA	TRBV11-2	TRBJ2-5	TGTGCCAGCAGCTTAGGGCATTGGATGGAGACCCAGTACTTC	CASSLGHWMETQYF
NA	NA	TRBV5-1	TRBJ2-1	TGCGCCAGCAGCTTGGTGGCTAGCGCGGCCTACAATGAGCAGTTCTTC	CASSLVASAAYNEQFF
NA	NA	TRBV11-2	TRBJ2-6	TGTGCCAGCAGCTTAGTTAGCTCTGGGGCCAACGTCCTGACTTTC	CASSLVSSGANVLTF
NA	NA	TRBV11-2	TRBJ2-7	TGTGCCACAATGGGGTCTCTCTACGAGCAGTACTTC	CATMGSLYEQYF
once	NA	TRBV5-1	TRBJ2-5	TGCGCCAGCAGCTCCCTAACTAGTGGAGAGACCCAGTACTTC	CASSSLTSGETQYF
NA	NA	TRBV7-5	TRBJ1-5	TGTGCCAGAAGCCGTCGATTCCCCGGGACAGCGAGCAATCAGCCCCAGCATTTT	CARSRRFPGTASNQPQHF
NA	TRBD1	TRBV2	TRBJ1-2	TGTGCCAGCAGTGTGTTGACAGGGATCAACTATGGCTACACCTTC	CASSVLTGINYGYTF
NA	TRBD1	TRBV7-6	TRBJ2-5	TGTGCCAGCAGATTGACAGGGTGGGATCAAGAGACCCAGTACTTC	CASRLTGWDQETQYF
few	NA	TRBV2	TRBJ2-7	TGTGCCAGCAAGGTACTCCCAGGGGTTAGCGAGCAGTACTTC	CASKVLPGVSEQYF
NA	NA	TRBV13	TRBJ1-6	TGTGCCAGCTCTATCGCGGGGAATTCACCCCTCCACTTT	CASSIAGNSPLHF
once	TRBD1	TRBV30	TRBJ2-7	TGTGCCTGGAGCCAGGACAGGGGACCCTACGAGCAGTACTTC	CAWSQDRGPYEQYF
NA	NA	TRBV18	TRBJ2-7	TGTGCCAGCTCACTCGCTCGCGGGCAGCAGTACTTC	CASSLARGQQYF
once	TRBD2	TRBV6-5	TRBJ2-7	TGTGCCAGCAGTCCCCTCGGGGGGGAAGAAGAGCAGTACTTC	CASSPLGGEEEQYF
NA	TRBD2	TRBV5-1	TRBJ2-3	TGCGCCAGCAGCTTGGGGCGGGAGTCCACCTCAGATACGCAGTATTTT	CASSLGRESTSDTQYF
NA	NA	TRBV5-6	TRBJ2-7	TGTGCCAGCAGCTTAGGGAGCTCCTACGAGCAGTACTTC	CASSLGSSYEQYF
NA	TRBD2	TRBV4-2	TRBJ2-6	TGTGCCAGCAGCCAAGATTTTTGGCCGGGGGGGCGCGGGGCCAACGTCCTGACTTTC	CASSQDFWPGGRGANVLTF
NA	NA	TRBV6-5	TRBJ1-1	TGTGCCAGCAGTTACTCACAGGAGACAAACACTGAAGCTTTCTTT	CASSYSQETNTEAFF
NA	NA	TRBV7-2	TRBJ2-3	TGTGCCAGCAGCACGCACACAGGGACAGATACGCAGTATTTT	CASSTHTGTDTQYF
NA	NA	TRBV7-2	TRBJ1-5	TGTGCCAGCAGCTTAGCTGGAATGGGTCAGCCCCAGCATTTT	CASSLAGMGQPQHF
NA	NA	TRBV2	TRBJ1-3	TGTGCCAGCAGTGAAACGGATACTGGAAACACCATATATTTT	CASSETDTGNTIYF
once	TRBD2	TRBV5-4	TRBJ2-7	TGTGCCAGCAGCCGCATCGTTGCTAGCGGTGCCTACGAGCAGTACTTC	CASSRIVASGAYEQYF
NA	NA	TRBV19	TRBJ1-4	TGTGCCAGTAGTATGGCAGGGAGAACTAATGAAAAACTGTTTTTT	CASSMAGRTNEKLFF
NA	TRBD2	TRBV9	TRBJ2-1	TGTGCCAGCAGTATAACTAGCGGGGGATACAATGAGCAGTTCTTC	CASSITSGGYNEQFF
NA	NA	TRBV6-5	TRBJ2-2	TGTGCCAGCAGTCACAGGGCCACCGGGGAGCTGTTTTTT	CASSHRATGELFF
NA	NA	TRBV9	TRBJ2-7	TGTGCCAGCAGCGTAGTCCCGGACACCCGGACGTACGAGCAGTACTTC	CASSVVPDTRTYEQYF
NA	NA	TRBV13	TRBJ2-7	TGTGCCAGCAGCTTAAAGGTGGGGGCTTTCTCCTACGAGCAGTACTTC	CASSLKVGAFSYEQYF
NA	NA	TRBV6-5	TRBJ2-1	TGTGCCAGCTCCGAGGGGAACAATGAGCAGTTCTTC	CASSEGNNEQFF
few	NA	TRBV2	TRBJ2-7	TGTGCCAGCAGTGCCCACTACGAGCAGTACTTC	CASSAHYEQYF
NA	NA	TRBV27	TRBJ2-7	TGTGCCAGCAGTTTAAGGCCCAACAGGGAAGTGGCCTACGAGCAGTACTTC	CASSLRPNREVAYEQYF
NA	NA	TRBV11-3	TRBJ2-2	TGTGCCAGCAGCCCCTCGGGGGCGAACACCGGGGAGCTGTTTTTT	CASSPSGANTGELFF
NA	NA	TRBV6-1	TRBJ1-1	TGTGCCAGCAGTGACAGAATGAACACTGAAGCTTTCTTT	CASSDRMNTEAFF
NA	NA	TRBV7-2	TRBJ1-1	TGTGCCAGCAGCTTAGGACAGACCGGCACTGAAGCTTTCTTT	CASSLGQTGTEAFF
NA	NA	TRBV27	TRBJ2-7	TGTGCCAGCAGTTTATCAAGATCCTACGAGCAGTACTTC	CASSLSRSYEQYF